This entry lists 3 T cell receptor beta chains sequenced from one sample in a study of PD-1 blockade in classical Hodgkin lymphoma. Assay: immunoSEQ multiplex PCR; the TCRdb copy retains only in-frame clones and omits some. This sample has fewer than 3,500 clones; less than 80% occur once, and the top ten carry nearly 70%. Autologous stem cell transplantation was followed by relapse in every patient, and brentuximab vedotin exposure varied. PBMCs were thawed, and CD8+ T cells were then isolated from them by magnetic negative selection. This specimen was CD8+ T cells from blood, taken at baseline. Source of these receptors: a human donor with classical Hodgkin lymphoma.

This chain joins TRBV7-3 and TRBJ1-1, with D possibly matching TRBD1 (5 bases). The V end lost 5 bases, the J end lost 2 bases, and 18 bases lay between the germline ends. CDR3 length: 16 amino acids. CDR1 and CDR2 from the germline V gene are SGHTA and FQGTGA. The CDR3 nucleotides are TGTGCCAGCAGCCTAGGGGATACTAGCAGAAACACTGAAGCTTTCTTT. Translated, it gives CASSLGDTSRNTEAFF.

This chain uses TRBV11-2 with TRBJ2-1, with 7 bases lining up with TRBD1. The CDR3 sequence is 18 residues long. Trimming removed 1 base from V and 0 bases from J; junction bases left unmatched: 9. CDR1 is SGHAT, CDR2 FQNNGV, per germline. CDR3 DNA: TGTGCCAGCAGCTTAGGGCTTTACCGGGACAGCTCCTACAATGAGCAGTTCTTC. It encodes CASSLGLYRDSSYNEQFF. The whole variable domain, remainder taken from reference TRBV11-2 and TRBJ2-1, is EAGVAQSPRYKIIEKRQSVAFWCNPISGHATLYWYQQILGQGPKLLIQFQNNGVVDDSQLPKDRFSAERLKGVDSTLKIQPAKLEDSAVYLCASSLGLYRDSSYNEQFFGPGTRLTVL.

The rearrangement uses TRBV7-2 and TRBJ2-7, with TRBD1 as a possible D gene (6 bases). CDR1 and CDR2 (germline): SGHTA, FQGNSA. V was clipped by 5 bases and J by 5 bases, with 10 bases between them. The CDR3 has 12 residues. CDR3 loop: CASSPWTDEQYF. CDR3 DNA sequence: TGTGCCAGCAGCCCATGGACAGACGAGCAGTACTTC.